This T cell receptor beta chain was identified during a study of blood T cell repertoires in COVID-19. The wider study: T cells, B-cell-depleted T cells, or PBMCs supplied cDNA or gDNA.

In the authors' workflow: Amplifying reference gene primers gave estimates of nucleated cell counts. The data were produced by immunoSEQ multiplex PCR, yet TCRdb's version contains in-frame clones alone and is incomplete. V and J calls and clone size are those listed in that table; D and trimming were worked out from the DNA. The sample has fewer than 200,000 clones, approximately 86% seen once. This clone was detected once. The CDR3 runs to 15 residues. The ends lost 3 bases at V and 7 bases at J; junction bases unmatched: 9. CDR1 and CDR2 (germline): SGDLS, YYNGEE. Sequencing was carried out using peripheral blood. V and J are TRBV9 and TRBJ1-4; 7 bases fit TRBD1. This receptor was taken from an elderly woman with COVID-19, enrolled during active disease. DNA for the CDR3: TGTGCCAGCAGCGCCGAGACAGGGCAGGGTGAAAAACTGTTTTTT. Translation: CASSAETGQGEKLFF.